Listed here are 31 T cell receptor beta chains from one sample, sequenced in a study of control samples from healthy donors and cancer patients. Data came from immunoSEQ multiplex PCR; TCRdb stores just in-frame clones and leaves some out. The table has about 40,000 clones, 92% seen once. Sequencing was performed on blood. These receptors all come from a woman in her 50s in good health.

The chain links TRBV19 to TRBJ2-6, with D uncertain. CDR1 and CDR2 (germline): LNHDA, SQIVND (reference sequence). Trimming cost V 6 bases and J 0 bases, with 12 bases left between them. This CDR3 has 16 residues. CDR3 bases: TGTGCCAGTAGAATCGGGCAGTTCTCTGGGGCCAACGTCCTGACTTTC. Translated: CASRIGQFSGANVLTF.

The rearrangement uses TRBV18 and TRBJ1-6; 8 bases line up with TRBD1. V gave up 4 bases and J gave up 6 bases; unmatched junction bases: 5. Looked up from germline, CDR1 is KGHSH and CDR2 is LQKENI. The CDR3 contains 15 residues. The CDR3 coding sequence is TGTGCCAGCTCACTCGGACAGGGATTTAATTCACCCCTCCACTTT. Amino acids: CASSLGQGFNSPLHF.

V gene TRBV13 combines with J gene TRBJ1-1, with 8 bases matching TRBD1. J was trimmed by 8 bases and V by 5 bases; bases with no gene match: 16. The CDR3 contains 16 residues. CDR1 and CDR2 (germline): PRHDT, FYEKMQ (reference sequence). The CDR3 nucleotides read TGTGCCAGCAGCCTAAGGACAGGGCTTGGAACGGGAGAAGCTTTCTTT. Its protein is CASSLRTGLGTGEAFF.

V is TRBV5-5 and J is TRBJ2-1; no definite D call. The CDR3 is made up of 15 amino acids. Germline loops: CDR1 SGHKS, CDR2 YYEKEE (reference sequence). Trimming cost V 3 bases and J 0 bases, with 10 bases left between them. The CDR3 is CASSYLSVSYNEQFF. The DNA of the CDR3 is TGTGCCAGCAGCTACCTCTCTGTCTCCTACAATGAGCAGTTCTTC.

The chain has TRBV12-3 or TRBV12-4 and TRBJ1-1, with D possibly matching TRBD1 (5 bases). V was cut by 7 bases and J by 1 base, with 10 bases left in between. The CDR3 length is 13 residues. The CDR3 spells CASNQGSNTEAFF. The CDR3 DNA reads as TGTGCCAGCAACCAGGGTTCGAACACTGAAGCTTTCTTT.

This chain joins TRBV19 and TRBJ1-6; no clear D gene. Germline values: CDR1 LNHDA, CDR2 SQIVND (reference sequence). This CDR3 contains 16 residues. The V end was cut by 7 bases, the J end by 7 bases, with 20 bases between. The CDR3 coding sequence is TGTGCCAGTAAGAGGCGAGGGAGTCTGGGGAATTCACCCCTCCACTTT. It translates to CASKRRGSLGNSPLHF.

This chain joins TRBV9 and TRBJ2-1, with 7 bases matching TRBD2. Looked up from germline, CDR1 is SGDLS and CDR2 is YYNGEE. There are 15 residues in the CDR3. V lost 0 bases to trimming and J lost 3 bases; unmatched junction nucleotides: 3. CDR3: CASSVGRGDYNEQFF. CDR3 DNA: TGTGCCAGCAGCGTAGGTCGGGGGGACTACAATGAGCAGTTCTTC.

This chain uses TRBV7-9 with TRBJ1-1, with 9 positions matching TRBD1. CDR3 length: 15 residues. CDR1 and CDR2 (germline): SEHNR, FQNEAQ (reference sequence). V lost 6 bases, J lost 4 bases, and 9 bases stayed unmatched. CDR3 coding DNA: TGTGCCAGCAGGGCAGAGGGGACAGGGCCCACTGAAGCTTTCTTT. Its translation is CASRAEGTGPTEAFF.

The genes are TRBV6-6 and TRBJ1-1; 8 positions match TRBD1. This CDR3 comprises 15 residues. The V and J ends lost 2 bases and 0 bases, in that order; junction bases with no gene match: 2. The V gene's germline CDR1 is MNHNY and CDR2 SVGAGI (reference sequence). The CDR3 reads CASSYPDRVNTEAFF. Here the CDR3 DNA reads TGTGCCAGCAGTTACCCGGACAGGGTGAACACTGAAGCTTTCTTT.

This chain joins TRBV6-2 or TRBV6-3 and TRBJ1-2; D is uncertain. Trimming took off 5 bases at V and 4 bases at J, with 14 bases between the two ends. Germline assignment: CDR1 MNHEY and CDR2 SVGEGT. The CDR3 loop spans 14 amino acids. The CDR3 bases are TGTGCCAGCAGTCATCCCCCCTATACCTATGGCTACACCTTC. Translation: CASSHPPYTYGYTF.

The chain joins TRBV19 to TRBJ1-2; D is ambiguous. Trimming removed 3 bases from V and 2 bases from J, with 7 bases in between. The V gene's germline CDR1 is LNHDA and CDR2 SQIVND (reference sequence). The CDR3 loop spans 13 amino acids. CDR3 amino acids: CASSMGINYGYTF. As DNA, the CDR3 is TGTGCCAGTAGTATGGGCATCAACTATGGCTACACCTTC.

The CDR3 DNA reads TGTGCCATCAGTGCGAGGCCTTTGAACACCGGGGAGCTGTTTTTT. Translated, it gives CAISARPLNTGELFF. This chain uses TRBV10-3 with TRBJ2-2; no clear D gene. In germline, CDR1 is ENHRY, CDR2 SYGVKD. V gave up 4 bases and J gave up 1 base, with 10 bases separating them. The CDR3 has 15 residues.

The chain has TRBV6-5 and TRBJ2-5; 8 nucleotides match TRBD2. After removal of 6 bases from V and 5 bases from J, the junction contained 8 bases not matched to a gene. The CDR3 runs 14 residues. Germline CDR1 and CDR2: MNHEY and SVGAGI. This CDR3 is CASRPGGGGETQYF. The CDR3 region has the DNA TGTGCCAGCAGGCCCGGGGGGGGAGGGGAGACCCAGTACTTC.

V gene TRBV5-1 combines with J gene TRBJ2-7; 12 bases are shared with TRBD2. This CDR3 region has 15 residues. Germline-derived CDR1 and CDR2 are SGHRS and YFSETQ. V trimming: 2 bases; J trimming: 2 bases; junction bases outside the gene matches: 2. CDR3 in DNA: TGCGCCAGCAGCTTAACTAGCGGGGGGCCCTACGAGCAGTACTTC. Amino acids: CASSLTSGGPYEQYF.

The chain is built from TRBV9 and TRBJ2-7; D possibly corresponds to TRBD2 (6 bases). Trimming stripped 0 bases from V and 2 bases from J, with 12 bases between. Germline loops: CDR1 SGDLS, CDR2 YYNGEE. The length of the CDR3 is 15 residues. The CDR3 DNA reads TGTGCCAGCAGCGTAGGGATGGGACTGACCTACGAGCAGTACTTC. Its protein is CASSVGMGLTYEQYF.

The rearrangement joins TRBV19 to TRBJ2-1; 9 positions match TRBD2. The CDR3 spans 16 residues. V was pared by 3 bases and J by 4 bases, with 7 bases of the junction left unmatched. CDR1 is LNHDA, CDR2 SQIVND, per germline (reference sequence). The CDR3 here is CASSIRRGGSYNEQFF. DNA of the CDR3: TGTGCCAGTAGTATTAGGCGGGGGGGATCATACAATGAGCAGTTCTTC.

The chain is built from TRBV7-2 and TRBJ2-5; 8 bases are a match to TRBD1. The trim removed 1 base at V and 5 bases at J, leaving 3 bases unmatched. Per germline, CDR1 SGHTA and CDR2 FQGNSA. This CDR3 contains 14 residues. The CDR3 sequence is CASSLVQGVETQYF. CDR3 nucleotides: TGTGCCAGCAGCTTAGTACAGGGGGTGGAGACCCAGTACTTC.

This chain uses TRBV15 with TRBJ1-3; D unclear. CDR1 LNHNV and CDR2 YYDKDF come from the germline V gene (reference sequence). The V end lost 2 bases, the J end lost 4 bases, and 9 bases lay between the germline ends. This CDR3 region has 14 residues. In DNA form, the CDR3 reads TGTGCCACCAGCAGATACAGTCCAGGAAACACCATATATTTT. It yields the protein CATSRYSPGNTIYF.

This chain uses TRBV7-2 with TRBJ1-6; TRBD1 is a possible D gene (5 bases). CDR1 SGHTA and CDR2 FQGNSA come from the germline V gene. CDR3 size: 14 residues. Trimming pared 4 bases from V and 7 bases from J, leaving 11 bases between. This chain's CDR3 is CASSSQGNNSPLHF. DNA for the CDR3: TGTGCCAGCAGCTCGCAGGGAAACAATTCACCCCTCCACTTT.

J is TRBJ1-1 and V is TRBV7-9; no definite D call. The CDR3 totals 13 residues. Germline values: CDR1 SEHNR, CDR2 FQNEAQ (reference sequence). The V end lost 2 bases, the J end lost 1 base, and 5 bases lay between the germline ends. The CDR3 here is CASSLLPNTEAFF. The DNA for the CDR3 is TGTGCCAGCAGCTTACTACCGAACACTGAAGCTTTCTTT.

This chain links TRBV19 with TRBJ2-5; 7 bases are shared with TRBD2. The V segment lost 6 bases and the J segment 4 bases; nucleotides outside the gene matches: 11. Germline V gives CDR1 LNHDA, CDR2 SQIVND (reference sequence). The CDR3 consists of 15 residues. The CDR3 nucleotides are TGTGCCAGTAGGAGTCCACCGGGGGGAAGAGAGACCCAGTACTTC. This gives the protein CASRSPPGGRETQYF.

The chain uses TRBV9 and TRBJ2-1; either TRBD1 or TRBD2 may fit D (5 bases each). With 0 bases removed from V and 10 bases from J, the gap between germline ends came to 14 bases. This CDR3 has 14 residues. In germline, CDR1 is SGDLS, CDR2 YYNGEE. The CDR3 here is CASSVDGASLEQFF. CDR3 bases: TGTGCCAGCAGCGTAGACGGGGCCTCCCTAGAGCAGTTCTTC.

The CDR3 here is CASSQVDRVSTEAFF. The CDR3 region has the DNA TGCGCCAGCAGCCAAGTCGACAGGGTCTCGACTGAAGCTTTCTTT. The chain is built from TRBV4-3 and TRBJ1-1; TRBD1 agrees at 7 bases. The V and J ends lost 1 base and 5 bases, in that order; junction bases with no gene match: 7. The CDR3 loop spans 15 amino acids. From germline, CDR1 is LGHNA and CDR2 YSLEER.

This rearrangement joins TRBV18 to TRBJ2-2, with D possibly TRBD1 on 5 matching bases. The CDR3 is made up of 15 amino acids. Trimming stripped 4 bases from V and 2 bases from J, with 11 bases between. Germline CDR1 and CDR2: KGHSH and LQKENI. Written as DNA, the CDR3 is TGTGCCAGCTCACTCCAACAGGATAACACCGGGGAGCTGTTTTTT. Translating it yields CASSLQQDNTGELFF.

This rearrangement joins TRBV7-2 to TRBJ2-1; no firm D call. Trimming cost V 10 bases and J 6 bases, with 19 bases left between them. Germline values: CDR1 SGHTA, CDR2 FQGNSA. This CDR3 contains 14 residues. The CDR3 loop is CATRKGIIFNEQFF. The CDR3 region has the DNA TGTGCCACCCGAAAGGGTATCATCTTCAATGAGCAGTTCTTC.

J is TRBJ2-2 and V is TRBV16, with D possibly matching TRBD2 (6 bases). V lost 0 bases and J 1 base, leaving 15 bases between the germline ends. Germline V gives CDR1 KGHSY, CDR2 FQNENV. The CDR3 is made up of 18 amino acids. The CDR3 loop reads CASSQSGAGGQNTGELFF. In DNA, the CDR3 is TGTGCCAGCAGCCAATCGGGAGCGGGCGGACAGAACACCGGGGAGCTGTTTTTT.

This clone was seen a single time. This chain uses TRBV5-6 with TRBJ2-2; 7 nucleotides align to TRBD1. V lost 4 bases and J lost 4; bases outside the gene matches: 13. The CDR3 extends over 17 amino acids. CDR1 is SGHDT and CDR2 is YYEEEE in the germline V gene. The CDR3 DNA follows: TGTGCCAGCAGCCATGGACAGGCGGTATCCGGCACCGGGGAGCTGTTTTTT. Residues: CASSHGQAVSGTGELFF.

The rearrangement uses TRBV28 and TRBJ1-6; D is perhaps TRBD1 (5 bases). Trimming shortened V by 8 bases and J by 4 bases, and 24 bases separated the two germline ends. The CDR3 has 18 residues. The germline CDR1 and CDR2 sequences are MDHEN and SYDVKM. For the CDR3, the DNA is TGTGCCAGCCCCCCCCGGGGCAGCCGAACCACATATAATTCACCCCTCCACTTT. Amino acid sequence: CASPPRGSRTTYNSPLHF.

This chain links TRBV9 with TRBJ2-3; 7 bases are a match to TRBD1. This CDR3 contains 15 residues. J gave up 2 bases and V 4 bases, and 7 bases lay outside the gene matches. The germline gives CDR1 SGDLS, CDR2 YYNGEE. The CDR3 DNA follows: TGTGCCAGCAGCATCGAGGGGGCGACCACAGATACGCAGTATTTT. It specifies CASSIEGATTDTQYF.

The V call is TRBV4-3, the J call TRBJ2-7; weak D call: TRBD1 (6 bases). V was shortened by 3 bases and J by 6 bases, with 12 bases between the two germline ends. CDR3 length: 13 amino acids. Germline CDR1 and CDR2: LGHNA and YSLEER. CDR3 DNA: TGCGCCAGCAGCCAGACTGGGGGCGGCGAGCAGTACTTC. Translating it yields CASSQTGGGEQYF.

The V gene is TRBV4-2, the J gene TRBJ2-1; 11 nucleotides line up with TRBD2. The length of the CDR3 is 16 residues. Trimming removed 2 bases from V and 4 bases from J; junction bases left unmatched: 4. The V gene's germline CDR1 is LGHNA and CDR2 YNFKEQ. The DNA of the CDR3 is TGTGCCAGCAGCCAACAGACTAGCGGGGCTTACAATGAGCAGTTCTTC. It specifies CASSQQTSGAYNEQFF.